The 25 T cell receptor beta chains reported below all come from one sample, sequenced in a study of T cell changes during pregnancy in multiple sclerosis. Produced via immunoSEQ multiplex PCR; TCRdb's table is partial and in-frame only. The sample lists about 71,000 clones; about 92% were seen once. The sample consisted of peripheral blood, taken in the third trimester of pregnancy. The receptor set was obtained from a female donor with multiple sclerosis, enrolled in a pregnancy study.

This chain joins TRBV11-2 and TRBJ2-5; 9 bases line up with TRBD1. The CDR3 consists of 16 residues. The V gene's germline CDR1 is SGHAT and CDR2 FQNNGV. V shed 5 bases and J 11 bases; nucleotides not matched to a gene: 18. CDR3 in DNA: TGTGCCAGCAGCCCGAGTCCGGGACAGGGCTTGCTTGAGCAGTACTTC. Translated, it gives CASSPSPGQGLLEQYF.

The chain employs TRBV5-6 and TRBJ2-7; a possible D gene is TRBD2 (6 bases). The germline V gene encodes CDR1 SGHDT and CDR2 YYEEEE. The V and J ends lost 4 bases and 7 bases respectively, with 15 bases between them. This CDR3 comprises 13 residues. The CDR3 protein is CASSVRRAREQYF. The CDR3 DNA reads TGTGCCAGCAGCGTGCGGAGGGCGAGGGAGCAGTACTTC. Full variable domain (outside the CDR3, taken from reference TRBV5-6 and TRBJ2-7): DAGVTQSPTHLIKTRGQQVTLRCSPKSGHDTVSWYQQALGQGPQFIFQYYEEEERQRGNFPDRFSGHQFPNYSSELNVNALLLGDSALYLCASSVRRAREQYFGPGTRLTVT.

This sequence joins TRBV4-1 and TRBJ2-7, with a weak D call TRBD1 (5 bases). Trimming shortened V by 0 bases and J by 7 bases, and 16 bases separated the two germline ends. Per the germline V gene, CDR1 is MGHRA and CDR2 is YSYEKL. CDR3 length: 15 residues. The CDR3: CASSQDVQDAWEQYF. In DNA, the CDR3 is TGCGCCAGCAGCCAAGATGTACAGGATGCGTGGGAGCAGTACTTC.

This sequence joins TRBV10-3 and TRBJ2-2, with 12 positions matching TRBD2. There are 14 residues in the CDR3. Germline V gene sequence: CDR1 ENHRY, CDR2 SYGVKD. V shed 10 bases and J 5 bases; nucleotides not matched to a gene: 5. CDR3 bases: TGTGCCACGCAGACTAGCGGGGGAACCGGGGAGCTGTTTTTT. Its protein is CATQTSGGTGELFF.

The V call is TRBV19, the J call TRBJ1-5, with 7 bases lining up with TRBD1. V was pared by 5 bases and J by 3 bases, with 7 bases of the junction left unmatched. Germline V gives CDR1 LNHDA, CDR2 SQIVND (reference sequence). The CDR3 spans 15 residues. This CDR3 reads CASSGGTAYNQPQHF. The CDR3 DNA sequence: TGTGCCAGTAGTGGCGGGACAGCTTACAATCAGCCCCAGCATTTT.

This clone was observed once. The rearrangement joins TRBV11-2 to TRBJ2-7, with D unresolved. CDR3 length: 15 residues. With 5 bases removed from V and 7 bases from J, the gap between germline ends came to 21 bases. Germline V CDR1 and CDR2: SGHAT, FQNNGV. As DNA, the CDR3 is TGTGCCAGCAGCCCGCAGACTGGCGGTCTAGTAGAGCAGTACTTC. It is translated as CASSPQTGGLVEQYF. The full variable domain, rest sourced from reference TRBV11-2 and TRBJ2-7, is EAGVAQSPRYKIIEKRQSVAFWCNPISGHATLYWYQQILGQGPKLLIQFQNNGVVDDSQLPKDRFSAERLKGVDSTLKIQPAKLEDSAVYLCASSPQTGGLVEQYFGPGTRLTVT.

There are a few counts of this clone. The rearrangement joins TRBV6-1 to TRBJ1-5; the match to TRBD1 covers 7 bases. Germline loops: CDR1 MNHNS, CDR2 SASEGT. The V gene end was trimmed by 8 bases and the J gene end by 0 bases; junction bases not matched to a gene: 7. The CDR3 sequence is 15 residues long. The CDR3 bases are TGTGCCAGCGGGAGGACAGGAGCTAGCAATCAGCCCCAGCATTTT. It codes for CASGRTGASNQPQHF.

The J gene is TRBJ2-1, the V gene TRBV5-4; 7 nucleotides match TRBD2. V shed 0 bases and J 8 bases; nucleotides not matched to a gene: 2. This CDR3 has 13 amino acids. Germline V CDR1 and CDR2: SGHNT, YYREEE (reference sequence). Written as DNA, the CDR3 is TGTGCCAGCAGCTTGGGGGGGAGGGATGAGCAGTTCTTC. Its translation is CASSLGGRDEQFF. Drawing the rest from reference TRBV5-4 and TRBJ2-1, the complete variable domain is ETGVTQSPTHLIKTRGQQVTLRCSSQSGHNTVSWYQQALGQGPQFIFQYYREEENGRGNFPPRFSGLQFPNYSSELNVNALELDDSALYLCASSLGGRDEQFFGPGTRLTVL.

V is TRBV5-6 and J is TRBJ1-2; 7 nucleotides agree with TRBD1. V dropped 3 bases and J dropped 3; count of bases not matched to a gene: 5. The CDR3 is made up of 14 amino acids. The germline V gene encodes CDR1 SGHDT and CDR2 YYEEEE. CDR3 region: CASSSTGSDYGYTF. The DNA for the CDR3 is TGTGCCAGCAGCTCGACAGGGTCGGACTATGGCTACACCTTC.

V usage is TRBV2 and J usage is TRBJ1-3; TRBD1 might be the D (5 bases). The length of the CDR3 is 16 residues. V was pared by 7 bases and J by 0 bases, with 16 bases between. Germline lookup yields CDR1 SNHLY and CDR2 FYNNEI. CDR3 protein: CASTYRIPYSGNTIYF. CDR3 nucleotide sequence: TGTGCCAGCACCTACAGGATCCCTTACTCTGGAAACACCATATATTTT.

J is TRBJ1-1 and V is TRBV27; perhaps TRBD1 as D (5 bases). The V gene lost 2 bases and the J gene lost 4 bases, with 8 bases spanning the gap. The CDR3 is 13 amino acids. Germline CDR1 is MNHEY and CDR2 is SMNVEV (reference sequence). The CDR3, as DNA: TGTGCCAGCAGTTTAATCGGGGGCACTGAAGCTTTCTTT. As protein: CASSLIGGTEAFF.

This sequence joins TRBV6-5 and TRBJ2-5, with D perhaps TRBD2 (5 bases). The CDR3 consists of 15 residues. In germline, CDR1 is MNHEY, CDR2 SVGAGI. V was clipped by 2 bases and J by 3 bases, with 13 bases between them. Here the CDR3 DNA reads TGTGCCAGCAGTTACGCGGGTGTGGGTAAAGAGACCCAGTACTTC. It is translated as CASSYAGVGKETQYF.

The chain uses TRBV30 and TRBJ1-1, with TRBD1 as a possible D gene (5 bases). The CDR3 runs to 13 residues. The V end was cut by 0 bases, the J end by 3 bases, with 8 bases between. Germline V lookup: CDR1 GTSNPN, CDR2 SVGIG (reference sequence). Here the CDR3 DNA reads TGTGCCTGGAGTGTACCGGGGGACACTGAAGCTTTCTTT. Its translation: CAWSVPGDTEAFF. Full variable domain (rest looked up from reference TRBV30 and TRBJ1-1): SQTIHQWPATLVQPVGSPLSLECTVEGTSNPNLYWYRQAAGRGLQLLFYSVGIGQISSEVPQNLSASRPQDRQFILSSKKLLLSDSGFYLCAWSVPGDTEAFFGQGTRLTVV.

V is TRBV27 and J is TRBJ2-7; D unresolved. Germline assignment: CDR1 MNHEY and CDR2 SMNVEV (reference sequence). CDR3 length equals 13 residues. The V end was cut by 5 bases, the J end by 6 bases, with 14 bases between. The CDR3 region has the DNA TGTGCCAGCAGTCCCGTAGATGATTCCGAGCAGTACTTC. It codes for CASSPVDDSEQYF.

V is TRBV18 and J is TRBJ2-2; D gene unclear. Per germline, CDR1 KGHSH and CDR2 LQKENI. Trimming pared 5 bases from V and 0 bases from J, leaving 7 bases between. The CDR3 consists of 14 residues. In DNA, the CDR3 is TGTGCCAGCTCATTACGGTCGAACACCGGGGAGCTGTTTTTT. As protein: CASSLRSNTGELFF.

The chain couples TRBV7-7 to TRBJ2-7; D might be TRBD1 (5 bases). CDR3 length equals 14 residues. CDR1 and CDR2 from the germline V gene are SSHAT and FNYEAQ (reference sequence). Trimming stripped 2 bases from V and 1 base from J, with 9 bases between. The CDR3 DNA reads TGTGCCAGCAGCTTAAACAGGTTTTCCTACGAGCAGTACTTC. This codes for CASSLNRFSYEQYF.

A single count supports this clone. This chain connects TRBV4-1 to TRBJ1-1; D gene uncertain. V shed 4 bases and J shed 1 base, with 10 bases lying between them. Germline V gives CDR1 MGHRA, CDR2 YSYEKL. The CDR3 consists of 14 residues. The CDR3 protein is CASSRLGGNTEAFF. In DNA, the CDR3 is TGCGCCAGCAGCCGACTGGGAGGGAACACTGAAGCTTTCTTT.

The gene calls are TRBV27 and TRBJ2-1; D is ambiguous. V lost 5 bases and J 5 bases, leaving 13 bases between the germline ends. This CDR3 has 14 residues. Germline V gene sequence: CDR1 MNHEY, CDR2 SMNVEV (reference sequence). CDR3 bases: TGTGCCAGCAGTATTACCCGGTTCCACAATGAGCAGTTCTTC. As protein: CASSITRFHNEQFF.

The CDR3 protein is CASSYLFPPAYEQYF. CDR3 DNA: TGTGCCAGCAGTTATCTATTCCCCCCCGCCTACGAGCAGTACTTC. This rearrangement joins TRBV28 to TRBJ2-7; D gene unclear. Trimming removed 4 bases at V and 2 bases at J, with 15 bases between. Germline V lookup: CDR1 MDHEN, CDR2 SYDVKM. This CDR3 is built from 15 residues.

This chain connects TRBV27 to TRBJ2-2, with D uncertain. The germline V gene encodes CDR1 MNHEY and CDR2 SMNVEV (reference sequence). V shed 6 bases and J shed 3 bases, with 11 bases lying between them. The CDR3 has 14 residues. The CDR3 here is CASRNVADTGELFF. In DNA, the CDR3 is TGTGCCAGCAGAAACGTGGCAGACACCGGGGAGCTGTTTTTT.

By share of the sample, this clone is medium-sized (0.01 to 0.1%). This chain uses TRBV6-5 with TRBJ1-5; 9 bases align to TRBD1. The junction had 6 bases not matched to a gene; V was cut back by 5 bases and J by 4 bases. Germline V gene lookup returns CDR1 MNHEY and CDR2 SVGAGI. CDR3 size: 15 residues. CDR3 protein: CASSPRDRENQPQHF. CDR3 sequence (DNA): TGTGCCAGCAGTCCCCGGGACAGGGAGAATCAGCCCCAGCATTTT.

V usage is TRBV27 and J usage is TRBJ2-1, with 10 bases aligning to TRBD1. Germline trimming cut 8 bases from V and 8 bases from J; bases unmatched to any gene: 12. The CDR3 is 15 residues long. Germline V CDR1 and CDR2: MNHEY, SMNVEV (reference sequence). CDR3 sequence reads: CASGLGTGVNHEQFF. DNA of the CDR3: TGTGCCAGCGGTCTAGGGACAGGGGTTAACCATGAGCAGTTCTTC.

J is TRBJ2-7 and V is TRBV12-1; the D call in the table, TRBD2, was not verified against the DNA. TRBV12-1 is recorded as a pseudogene. CDR3 size: 14 residues. CDR3 nucleotides: TGTGCCAGCAGGCGTACCCGGGGTTCCTACGAGCAGTACTTC. Protein: CASRRTRGSYEQYF.

V and J are TRBV6-5 and TRBJ2-7, with a possible D match to TRBD1 (6 bases). The germline V gene encodes CDR1 MNHEY and CDR2 SVGAGI. Trimming shortened V by 10 bases and J by 7 bases, and 14 bases separated the two germline ends. The CDR3 totals 11 residues. CDR3 sequence (DNA): TGTGCCACCCAGGGGCTAAGGGAGCAGTACTTC. Translated: CATQGLREQYF.

Only one count was recorded for this clone. The rearrangement joins TRBV27 to TRBJ2-7, with D tentatively TRBD1 (5 bases). V was trimmed by 3 bases and J by 2 bases, leaving 8 bases between them. Germline V CDR1 and CDR2: MNHEY, SMNVEV (reference sequence). The CDR3 is 13 residues long. This CDR3 reads CASSFDRAYEQYF. In DNA, the CDR3 is TGTGCCAGCAGTTTTGACAGAGCCTACGAGCAGTACTTC.